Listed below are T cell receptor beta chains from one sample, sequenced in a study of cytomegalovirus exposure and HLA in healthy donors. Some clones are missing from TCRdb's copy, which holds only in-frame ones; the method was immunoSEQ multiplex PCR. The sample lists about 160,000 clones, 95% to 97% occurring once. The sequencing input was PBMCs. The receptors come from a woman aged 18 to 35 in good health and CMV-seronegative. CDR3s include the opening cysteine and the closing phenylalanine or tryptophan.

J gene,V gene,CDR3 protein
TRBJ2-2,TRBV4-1,CASSRSRDRWTLGTGELFF
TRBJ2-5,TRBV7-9,CASSPRSPSGETQYF
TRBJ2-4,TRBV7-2,CASSLTSLDNIQYF
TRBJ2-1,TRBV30,CAWDGGGNEQFF
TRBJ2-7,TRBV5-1,CASSLEGTSYEQYF
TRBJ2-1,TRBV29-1,CSVEWREQFF
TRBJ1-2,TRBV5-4,CASVPEGGGYTF
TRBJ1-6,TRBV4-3,CASSQNSGQGFSYNSPLHF
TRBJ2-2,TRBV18,CASSPGLAGSTGELFF
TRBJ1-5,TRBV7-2,CASSLGQGARSNQPQHF
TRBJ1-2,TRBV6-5,CASRPGGSDYGYTF
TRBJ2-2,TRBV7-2,CASSFRTGETGELFF
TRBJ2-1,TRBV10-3,CAISLIRDSSYNEQFF
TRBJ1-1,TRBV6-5,CASSPTRGGHTEAFF
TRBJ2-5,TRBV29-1,CSVEGGGESETQYF
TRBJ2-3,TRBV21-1,CASSDRAISTDTQYF